This T cell receptor (beta chain) was found in a study of T-cell reconstitution after alpha-beta-depleted transplantation in children. Researchers prepared the TCRbeta library using unique molecular identifiers, the study reports. A single record per CDR3 protein comes from TCRdb applying MiXCR to the PCR reads. The sample has some 200,000 distinct CDR3 sequences, roughly 15% seen once; the top ten hold over 10%. This clonotype was seen many times. CDR1 is SGHKS, CDR2 YYEKEE, per germline (reference sequence). The CDR3 sequence is 15 residues long. V was pared by 0 bases and J by 2 bases, with 11 bases between.

The clonotype comes from a human donor who donated a stem cell graft to a child with acute lymphoblastic leukemia. The input for sequencing was PBMCs from the stem cell graft donor, taken from the stem cell graft. The chain links TRBV5-5 to TRBJ1-2; D ambiguous. The CDR3 bases are TGTGCCAGCAGCTTGGGAGGAGCTACAAACTATGGCTACACCTTC. Its translation is CASSLGGATNYGYTF.